A selection of T cell receptor beta chains follows, all from one sample in a study of cytomegalovirus exposure and HLA in healthy donors. This table comes from immunoSEQ multiplex PCR, and its TCRdb copy is limited to in-frame clones, with some not included. The data contain 130,000 or so clones, over 75% of them singletons. Material: PBMCs. The receptors were gathered from a man between 35 and 55 years old in good health and CMV-seronegative. The CDR3 runs from the conserved cysteine through the conserved F or W. The D gene is left open where the match is weak. A row's size may be missing; if present it is once, few, many or a size class.

abundance	len	d_gene	v_gene	j_gene	CDR3aa	CDR3nt
once	14	.	TRBV5-4	TRBJ2-3	CASSLDRGGDTQYF	TGTGCCAGCAGCTTGGACAGGGGGGGGGATACGCAGTATTTT
few	14	.	TRBV6-4	TRBJ1-2	CASSDSPGLGSYTF	TGTGCCAGCAGTGACTCACCGGGACTAGGGAGCTACACCTTC
.	18	TRBD2	TRBV5-4	TRBJ2-6	CASSTPGLAGGGANVLTF	TGTGCCAGCAGCACCCCGGGACTAGCGGGAGGAGGGGCCAACGTCCTGACTTTC
.	12	.	TRBV2	TRBJ2-3	CASSVGARWQYF	TGTGCCAGCAGTGTAGGGGCTAGATGGCAGTATTTT
few	18	.	TRBV11-2	TRBJ1-6	CASSLGGQQSSYNSPLHF	TGTGCCAGCAGCTTAGGTGGACAGCAGAGCTCCTATAATTCACCCCTCCACTTT
.	15	TRBD2	TRBV30	TRBJ2-1	CAWTTGTSGLNEQFF	TGTGCCTGGACCACCGGGACTAGCGGGCTCAATGAGCAGTTCTTC
.	12	.	TRBV7-2	TRBJ2-7	CASSLTGNEQYF	TGTGCCAGCAGCTTAACCGGGAACGAGCAGTACTTC
.	15	TRBD1	TRBV28	TRBJ2-3	CASSLPDRGQDTQYF	TGTGCCAGCAGTTTACCGGACAGGGGGCAAGATACGCAGTATTTT
.	14	.	TRBV6-1	TRBJ2-7	CASSISRASYEQYF	TGTGCCAGCAGTATAAGCAGGGCTTCCTACGAGCAGTACTTC
.	14	.	TRBV4-2	TRBJ2-5	CASSQDREEETQYF	TGTGCCAGCAGCCAAGACAGGGAAGAGGAGACCCAGTACTTC
.	15	.	TRBV19	TRBJ2-5	CASSISAWGGETQYF	TGTGCCAGTAGTATATCAGCCTGGGGGGGCGAGACCCAGTACTTC
.	13	.	TRBV28	TRBJ2-1	CASSFLASNEQFF	TGTGCCAGCAGTTTTTTGGCCTCCAATGAGCAGTTCTTC
.	17	TRBD2	TRBV30	TRBJ2-7	CAWSAGRTSGISYEQYF	TGTGCCTGGAGTGCCGGCCGGACTAGCGGGATATCCTACGAGCAGTACTTC
.	16	.	TRBV21-1	TRBJ2-7	CASSNKSSGAPYEQYF	TGTGCCAGCAGCAATAAGTCTAGCGGGGCCCCCTACGAGCAGTACTTC
.	11	TRBD1	TRBV29-1	TRBJ2-1	CSVETGSSQFF	TGCAGCGTTGAGACAGGGTCTTCTCAGTTCTTC
.	13	TRBD2	TRBV5-1	TRBJ2-1	CASSRSGVNEQFF	TGCGCCAGCAGCAGAAGCGGGGTTAATGAGCAGTTCTTC
.	18	.	TRBV7-3	TRBJ2-3	CASSLTFGNTASTDTQYF	TGTGCCAGCAGCTTAACATTCGGGAATACGGCTAGCACAGATACGCAGTATTTT
.	15	TRBD1	TRBV18	TRBJ2-1	CASSPGQGEYNEQFF	TGTGCCAGCTCACCGGGACAGGGTGAATACAATGAGCAGTTCTTC
.	14	TRBD1	TRBV6-1	TRBJ2-2	CASSGDRNTGELFF	TGTGCCAGCAGTGGGGACAGGAACACCGGGGAGCTGTTTTTT
few	13	.	TRBV5-6	TRBJ1-1	CASSHPGNTEAFF	TGTGCCAGCAGCCATCCAGGAAACACTGAAGCTTTCTTT
.	14	.	TRBV18	TRBJ1-4	CASSPRRQDEKLFF	TGTGCCAGCTCACCACGGCGGCAAGATGAAAAACTGTTTTTT
few	15	TRBD2	TRBV5-1	TRBJ2-3	CASSFSGGAGDTQYF	TGCGCCAGCAGCTTTAGCGGGGGGGCCGGAGATACGCAGTATTTT
.	14	.	TRBV7-2	TRBJ2-5	CASSSTGGDETQYF	TGTGCCAGCAGCTCTACAGGGGGGGACGAGACCCAGTACTTC
.	15	.	TRBV27	TRBJ1-4	CASTLRTATNEKLFF	TGTGCCAGCACCCTTCGGACAGCAACTAATGAAAAACTGTTTTTT
.	11	TRBD2	TRBV29-1	TRBJ2-1	CSGGGTNEQFF	TGCAGCGGGGGGGGGACCAATGAGCAGTTCTTC
.	13	.	TRBV7-9	TRBJ2-3	CASREGGTDTQYF	TGTGCCAGCAGGGAGGGGGGGACAGATACGCAGTATTTT
.	17	TRBD1	TRBV4-3	TRBJ2-1	CASSQDRVQGVYNEQFF	TGCGCCAGCAGCCAAGATCGCGTCCAGGGGGTCTACAATGAGCAGTTCTTC
.	18	TRBD1	TRBV18	TRBJ1-3	CASSPLQGARSSGNTIYF	TGTGCCAGCTCACCATTACAGGGGGCCAGGAGCTCTGGAAACACCATATATTTT
.	15	.	TRBV7-9	TRBJ2-1	CASSLAAGSGNEQFF	TGTGCCAGCAGCTTGGCTGCGGGCAGCGGCAATGAGCAGTTCTTC
.	14	.	TRBV7-7	TRBJ2-7	CASSLGAGSYEQYF	TGTGCCAGCAGCTTAGGGGCAGGGTCCTACGAGCAGTACTTC
.	16	.	TRBV5-6	TRBJ1-1	CASSLGGVGLNTEAFF	TGTGCCAGCAGCTTGGGGGGGGTGGGGCTGAACACTGAAGCTTTCTTT
.	16	TRBD1	TRBV11-2	TRBJ1-6	CASSSWDREYNSPLHF	TGTGCCAGCAGCTCTTGGGACAGGGAGTATAATTCACCCCTCCACTTT
.	12	.	TRBV5-4	TRBJ1-1	CASSLAGSEAFF	TGTGCCAGCAGCTTGGCGGGGAGTGAAGCTTTCTTT
once	15	.	TRBV19	TRBJ1-1	CASTDAGRFNTEAFF	TGTGCCAGTACCGACGCGGGACGGTTCAACACTGAAGCTTTCTTT
.	15	TRBD1	TRBV19	TRBJ2-7	CASSETGTGGYEQYF	TGTGCCAGTAGTGAGACCGGGACAGGGGGTTACGAGCAGTACTTC
.	15	.	TRBV6-1	TRBJ2-6	CASSEEGAGANVLTF	TGTGCCAGCAGTGAGGAGGGGGCCGGGGCCAACGTCCTGACTTTC
few	14	TRBD2	TRBV19	TRBJ2-1	CASSTGGGHNEQFF	TGTGCCAGTAGTACGGGGGGGGGCCACAATGAGCAGTTCTTC
.	15	TRBD1	TRBV6-5	TRBJ2-7	CASSRRGTGVDEQYF	TGTGCCAGCAGCCGCAGAGGGACAGGGGTCGACGAGCAGTACTTC
.	14	TRBD1	TRBV27	TRBJ1-2	CASRQGPEKRGYTF	TGTGCCAGTAGACAGGGTCCGGAGAAGAGAGGCTACACCTTC